This TCR beta chain is from a study of T-cell reconstitution after alpha-beta-depleted transplantation in children. General study results and limits: The origin of alpha-beta T cells about two months after transplant was reportedly several hundred expanded graft clones. The origin of high day-60 TCRbeta diversity in some patients lay in surviving recipient T cells and thymic progenitors. Newly produced T cells mostly provided counts and TCRbeta diversity after one year, as hyperexpanded clones declined.

This clonotype was counted a few times. Antigen unknown. Unique molecular identifiers were incorporated when the TCRbeta library was constructed. Each CDR3 protein gets one entry after TCRdb re-called the PCR reads with MiXCR. The sample has about 980,000 distinct CDR3 sequences; 25% to 30% are singletons. Trimming removed 7 bases from V and 2 bases from J; junction bases left unmatched: 11. CDR1 and CDR2 (germline): MNHEY, SMNVEV (reference sequence). There are 15 residues in the CDR3. The sequencing used PBMCs, mostly from graft donor cells, collected 360 days after TCRalphabeta/CD19-depleted stem cell transplant. This TCR derives from a boy in the first two years of life who had a stem cell transplant for SCID, so the T cells may come from the graft donor. The V call is TRBV27, the J call TRBJ2-7; 7 bases align to TRBD1. CDR3 residues: CASTFNGDSPYEQYF. CDR3 sequence (DNA): TGTGCCAGCACTTTCAATGGGGACAGCCCCTACGAGCAGTACTTC.